This T cell receptor (beta chain) was recorded in a study of T cell changes during pregnancy in multiple sclerosis. Germline-derived CDR1 and CDR2 are SGHKS and YYEKEE (reference sequence). The CDR3 is 16 amino acids. Trimming shortened V by 3 bases and J by 6 bases, and 18 bases separated the two germline ends. Repertoires were generated with immunoSEQ multiplex PCR, while TCRdb's copy carries only in-frame clones and drops some. The sample lists approximately 100,000 clones, approximately 90% occurring once. This receptor was taken from a female donor with multiple sclerosis, enrolled in a pregnancy study. The genes are TRBV5-5 and TRBJ1-4; D is perhaps TRBD1 (5 bases). This material consisted of peripheral blood, taken after pregnancy. In DNA form, the CDR3 reads TGTGCCAGCAGCTGGAGGGGCAGGGACCGGGATGAAAAACTGTTTTTT. This gives the protein CASSWRGRDRDEKLFF.